A selection of T cell receptor beta chains follows, all from one sample in a study of T cell repertoires in cytomegalovirus infection. MiXCR, applied by TCRdb to the reads, yields one record per CDR3 protein. The sample includes just over 450,000 distinct CDR3 sequences, more than 40% of them seen just once. What these receptors recognize is not known. Source: cultured PBMCs, taken from culture after CMV antigen stimulation. The receptor source for this set is a human donor in good health (CMV status not recorded). Some clones in this sample may be carry-over from other donors' samples. Each CDR3 is given with its conserved first and last residue.

CDR3 protein: CASSAIFRRGRWYTEAFF; V gene: TRBV6-4
CDR3 protein: CASSGLAGRSYNEQFF; V gene: TRBV2
CDR3 protein: CAWSVQGGEQYF; V gene: TRBV30
CDR3 protein: CSAPLRRGGTDTQYF; V gene: TRBV20-1
CDR3 protein: CASSEVPGQGYTDTQYF; V gene: TRBV7-6
CDR3 protein: CASSLWLLAGTDTQYF; V gene: TRBV7-2
CDR3 protein: CASSLRLSVGPQGAYNEQFF; V gene: TRBV11-2
CDR3 protein: CASNRDRGPYEQYF; V gene: TRBV6-1
CDR3 protein: CASSLSGTSGSSQYF; V gene: TRBV7-8
CDR3 protein: CASRGLAGYNEQFF; V gene: TRBV6-1
CDR3 protein: CASTLGGWTEAFF; V gene: TRBV28
CDR3 protein: CASSPSDRGVYNEQFF; V gene: TRBV28
CDR3 protein: CASSPSVAGANVLTF; V gene: TRBV5-3
CDR3 protein: CASSLNKRGLLLNQPQHF; V gene: TRBV12-3/TRBV12-4
CDR3 protein: CASREAASYEQYF; V gene: TRBV7-2
CDR3 protein: CSVVGAGSGREQYF; V gene: TRBV29-1
CDR3 protein: CATGEGYEQYF; V gene: TRBV6-2/TRBV6-3
CDR3 protein: CASSLWWGAVQETQYF; V gene: TRBV7-8
CDR3 protein: CASTKGDGADTKRGYTF; V gene: TRBV5-1
CDR3 protein: CASSLARTSETQYF; V gene: TRBV7-2
CDR3 protein: CASSLGSSRGTQYF; V gene: TRBV7-8
CDR3 protein: CASSLVPRTSGRADTQYF; V gene: TRBV7-2
CDR3 protein: CASSHSGASTDTQYF; V gene: TRBV12-3/TRBV12-4
CDR3 protein: CSAIDWYTSGRPGEQFF; V gene: TRBV20-1
CDR3 protein: CSVWGEFNEQYF; V gene: TRBV20-1
CDR3 protein: CASSYQPQVQETQYF; V gene: TRBV6-2/TRBV6-3
CDR3 protein: CASSAPRAGSAGRAYEQYF; V gene: TRBV7-2
CDR3 protein: CASSSGQLAKGETQYF; V gene: TRBV7-9
CDR3 protein: CASSLGWGQILHF; V gene: TRBV5-4
CDR3 protein: CASTGTAQNTEAFF; V gene: TRBV7-2
CDR3 protein: CASSFGTGFSEPQHF; V gene: TRBV7-9
CDR3 protein: CASSFGHGSSYEQYF; V gene: TRBV27
CDR3 protein: CASSSWDTQETQYF; V gene: TRBV7-8
CDR3 protein: CASSLGQGAYEQYF; V gene: TRBV7-2
CDR3 protein: CASSQLPLTATNEKLFF; V gene: TRBV6-6
CDR3 protein: CASSRRLDQPQHF; V gene: TRBV5-6